This T cell receptor (beta chain) appears in the sequencing data of a study of T cell clonotyping in hematopoietic cell transplantation. Blood collection times were about day -28 and days 30, 100, 180 posttransplant. To note about this clone: Its matching antigen is unknown.

Broader study findings: Without cell sorting, CD4 versus CD8 contributions remain unresolved. Recipient TCR diversity dropped after transplant; expanded clonotypes rose from day 30 to 180.

TCRdb keeps only in-frame clones here, not all; method: immunoSEQ multiplex PCR. The data show some 8,800 clones, 93% seen once. The clonotype originates from a male patient aged 50 or older who had an allogeneic stem cell transplant from a related donor, so T cells may come from the graft donor. Some clones in this sample may be carry-over from other donors' samples. The input for sequencing was PBMCs, taken 100 days after allogeneic stem cell transplant.

The CDR3 nucleotides are TGTGCCACCAGCGGTCTTATTCAGGCAGGAGTGAACACTGAAGCTTTCTTT. Protein product: CATSGLIQAGVNTEAFF. This rearrangement joins TRBV15 to TRBJ1-1; D not certain. The CDR3 has 17 residues. Germline CDR1 LNHNV, CDR2 YYDKDF (reference sequence). Trimming removed 5 bases at V and 0 bases at J, with 19 bases between.